This T cell receptor (beta chain) was identified in a study of control samples from healthy donors and cancer patients (dated by TCRdb to the early 2020s). Receptor libraries were prepared by the immunoSEQ multiplex PCR assay. TCRdb obtained this table from immuneACCESS and retained in-frame rearrangements with V and J assigned. These tables miss some clones; where compared with another copy, unresolved V genes account for less than half of the shortfall, and the remainder is unexplained. In all, the sample holds approximately 100,000 clones, and roughly 82% of those were seen once. The ten largest clones take up 2% to 2.5% of the sample. Worth noting for this clone: Its recognized antigen is unknown. No quality values exist for individual bases; no much larger clone is one base distant.

The sequencing input was blood. The TCR sequence derives from a man aged 55-75 years in good health.

The CDR3 region: CATGTGDIGYTF. The sequence in DNA is TGTGCAACTGGGACAGGGGATATTGGCTACACCTTC. This sequence uses TRBV6-6 and TRBJ1-2; 10 junctional bases match TRBD1. From the cysteine up to the phenylalanine, the CDR3 has a length of 12 residues. The DNA shown is the 36-base CDR3, in frame from base 1. The germline V gene encodes CDR1 MNHNY and CDR2 SVGAGI (reference sequence).